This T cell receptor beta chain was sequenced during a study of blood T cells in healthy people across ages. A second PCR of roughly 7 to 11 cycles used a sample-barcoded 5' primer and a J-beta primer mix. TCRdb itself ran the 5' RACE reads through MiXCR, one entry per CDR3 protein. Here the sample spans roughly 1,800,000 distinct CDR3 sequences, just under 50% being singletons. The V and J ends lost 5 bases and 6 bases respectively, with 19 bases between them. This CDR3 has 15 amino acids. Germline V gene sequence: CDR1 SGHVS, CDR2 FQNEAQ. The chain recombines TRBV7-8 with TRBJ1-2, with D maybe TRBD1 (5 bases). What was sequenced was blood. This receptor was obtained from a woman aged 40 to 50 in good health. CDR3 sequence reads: CASSLRDLGLDGYTF. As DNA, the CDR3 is TGTGCCAGCAGCCTTCGGGACCTGGGGTTGGATGGCTACACCTTC.